The rows below give T cell receptor beta chains drawn from one sample of a study of blood T cell repertoires in COVID-19. TCRdb's copy holds only in-frame clones and misses some; the assay was immunoSEQ multiplex PCR. The sample includes around 250,000 clones, around 80% of them seen just once. What was sequenced was PBMCs or T cells enriched from blood (not recorded which). Source of these receptors: a man aged 30 to 45 with acute COVID-19. CDR3s include the opening cysteine and the closing phenylalanine or tryptophan.

j_call | v_call | cdr3_length | cdr3_aa
TRBJ1-2 | TRBV11-2 | 14 | CASSLGETNYGYTF
TRBJ2-1 | TRBV7-9 | 19 | CASSLAGGKAGVRYNEQFF
TRBJ2-5 | TRBV7-8 | 16 | CASSLGQGTEQETQYF
TRBJ2-3 | TRBV6-5 | 16 | CASSYSSSGGVITQYF
TRBJ2-5 | TRBV6-7 | 11 | CASSTRETQYF
TRBJ1-1 | TRBV5-5 | 12 | CASSFVNTEAFF
TRBJ2-4 | TRBV21-1 | 18 | CASNSGQDTYLPKNIQYF
TRBJ2-2 | TRBV28 | 16 | CASSPPAGFNTGELFF
TRBJ2-5 | TRBV5-4 | 15 | CASSFGLGAGQTQYF
TRBJ2-3 | TRBV6-5 | 13 | CASRNQGTDTQYF
TRBJ2-3 | TRBV11-2 | 13 | CASSLGSVDTQYF
TRBJ1-5 | TRBV27 | 14 | CASRPTGGNQPQHF
TRBJ2-1 | TRBV6-5 | 15 | CASSPGQGVVHEQFF
TRBJ1-4 | TRBV14 | 17 | CASSQIPGTGPNEKLFF
TRBJ1-2 | TRBV7-2 | 12 | CASGTGDYGYTF
TRBJ1-1 | TRBV4-3 | 14 | CASSQGPGQDEAFF
TRBJ2-3 | TRBV7-2 | 15 | CASSLGLAGGDTQYF
TRBJ2-3 | TRBV7-6 | 15 | CASSLAWGGTDTQYF
TRBJ1-1 | TRBV27 | 12 | CASSNRATEAFF
TRBJ1-2 | TRBV30 | 14 | CAWTQGATLRGYTF
TRBJ2-2 | TRBV2 | 15 | CASSEYRGQSGELFF
TRBJ2-1 | TRBV16 | 15 | CASSHSGLSYNEQFF
TRBJ2-1 | TRBV19 | 15 | CASRRGPHRENEQFF
TRBJ2-3 | TRBV24-1 | 13 | CATSDQGTDTQYF
TRBJ1-1 | TRBV29-1 | 16 | CSVLRGQGSWRTEAFF
TRBJ2-1 | TRBV6-5 | 12 | CASSYPQGEQFF
TRBJ1-5 | TRBV7-6 | 15 | CASSSGSQGVRPQHF
TRBJ1-2 | TRBV11-3 | 16 | CASSSGTGNTGSSYTF
TRBJ2-1 | TRBV9 | 16 | CASSGYRGGSYNEQFF
TRBJ2-2 | TRBV28 | 15 | CATGRQLPNTGELFF
TRBJ2-3 | TRBV7-3 | 13 | CASSEYPGSTQYF
TRBJ1-1 | TRBV30 | 14 | CAWSDTGTSTEAFF
TRBJ2-1 | TRBV7-9 | 12 | CASWSSGSEQFF
TRBJ1-1 | TRBV19 | 14 | CASSMSISGFEAFF
TRBJ1-4 | TRBV28 | 14 | CASSLYTTNEKLFF
TRBJ2-2 | TRBV5-1 | 18 | CASSLGIPGQGVTGELFF
TRBJ1-4 | TRBV4-1 | 12 | CASSSGVEKLFF
TRBJ2-1 | TRBV15 | 15 | CATSRAGGGLDEQFF
TRBJ1-1 | TRBV28 | 15 | CASSSSRRGRAEAFF
TRBJ1-3 | TRBV7-2 | 14 | CASSLASRDNTIYF
TRBJ2-5 | TRBV19 | 13 | CASSPTDRETQYF
TRBJ1-2 | TRBV6-5 | 13 | CASTITGVHGYTF
TRBJ2-5 | TRBV7-8 | 13 | CASSLLQFETQYF
TRBJ1-1 | TRBV2 | 11 | CASRETDEAFF
TRBJ2-3 | TRBV5-1 | 16 | CASSTNSGGASDTQYF
TRBJ1-6 | TRBV7-2 | 16 | CASSRDTSPYNSPLHF
TRBJ1-2 | TRBV30 | 15 | CAWSARDRGNYGYTF
TRBJ1-2 | TRBV10-3 | 15 | CATFSPGQGSRGYTF
TRBJ1-4 | TRBV28 | 13 | CASSLTGGWKLFF
TRBJ2-1 | TRBV19 | 13 | CASSLLPGNEQFF
TRBJ2-2 | TRBV6-4 | 17 | CASSDSGQGANTGELFF
TRBJ2-4 | TRBV7-2 | 15 | CASSPPQGGKNIQYF
TRBJ1-1 | TRBV28 | 16 | CASSSPTGFGGTEAFF